Below are 26 T cell receptor beta chains sequenced from a single sample in a study of T cell repertoires in ileal Crohn's disease. Repertoires were generated with immunoSEQ multiplex PCR, while TCRdb's copy carries only in-frame clones and drops some. The sample records tens of thousands of clones, 80% to 85% being singletons. The sample was ileal tissue. Receptor source: an adult with Crohn's disease.

The chain carries TRBV30 and TRBJ2-7; D is possibly TRBD1 (6 bases). The CDR3 runs 11 residues. V was clipped by 5 bases and J by 7 bases, with 12 bases between them. Germline V lookup: CDR1 GTSNPN, CDR2 SVGIG (reference sequence). The CDR3 nucleotides are TGTGCCTGGGGGTTTAGGGGGGAGCAGTACTTC. Amino acid sequence: CAWGFRGEQYF. Combining the CDR3 with reference TRBV30 and TRBJ2-7 gives the whole variable domain SQTIHQWPATLVQPVGSPLSLECTVEGTSNPNLYWYRQAAGRGLQLLFYSVGIGQISSEVPQNLSASRPQDRQFILSSKKLLLSDSGFYLCAWGFRGEQYFGPGTRLTVT.

The gene calls are TRBV19 and TRBJ1-5; D is perhaps TRBD1 (5 bases). Germline-derived CDR1 and CDR2 are LNHDA and SQIVND (reference sequence). V lost 7 bases and J 1 base, leaving 17 bases between the germline ends. The CDR3 contains 16 residues. CDR3 loop: CASNDGPRASNQPQHF. Written as DNA, the CDR3 is TGTGCCAGTAACGATGGACCCAGGGCGAGCAATCAGCCCCAGCATTTT.

CDR3 sequence: CASSLAFGAGSHTEAFF. The DNA of the CDR3 is TGTGCCAGCAGCTTAGCTTTTGGGGCGGGAAGTCACACTGAAGCTTTCTTT. The chain is built from TRBV7-9 and TRBJ1-1; a possible D gene is TRBD1 (5 bases). The CDR3 runs to 17 residues. Germline CDR1 SEHNR, CDR2 FQNEAQ (reference sequence). Trimming stripped 0 bases from V and 3 bases from J, with 17 bases between.

This clone was observed once. V and J are TRBV20-1 and TRBJ1-2; 8 bases fit TRBD1. The CDR3 covers 11 residues. With 6 bases clipped from V and 4 bases from J, the junction kept 1 base outside the gene matches. CDR1 and CDR2 from the germline V gene are DFQATT and SNEGSKA (reference sequence). CDR3 nucleotide sequence: TGCAGTGCCACAGGGGGCTATGGCTACACCTTC. The encoded protein is CSATGGYGYTF.

This chain uses TRBV6-1 with TRBJ2-1; 12 bases are shared with TRBD2. CDR3 size: 15 residues. V lost 7 bases, J lost 8 bases, and 9 bases stayed unmatched. Germline V gene sequence: CDR1 MNHNS, CDR2 SASEGT. The CDR3 spells CASTNLAGGGYEQFF. The CDR3 DNA is TGTGCCAGCACTAATCTAGCGGGGGGGGGCTATGAGCAGTTCTTC.

The gene calls are TRBV7-2 and TRBJ1-2; TRBD1 is a possible D gene (5 bases). CDR3 size: 13 residues. The V gene's germline CDR1 is SGHTA and CDR2 FQGNSA. V shed 1 base and J shed 4 bases, with 7 bases lying between them. The CDR3 reads CASSLGQFYGYTF. The DNA of the CDR3 is TGTGCCAGCAGCTTAGGACAGTTCTATGGCTACACCTTC.

This sequence joins TRBV27 and TRBJ1-1; 7 nucleotides line up with TRBD1. The CDR3 covers 14 residues. The germline gives CDR1 MNHEY, CDR2 SMNVEV (reference sequence). With V trimmed by 3 bases and J by 5 bases, 6 bases remained unmatched. In DNA, the CDR3 is TGTGCCAGCAGTTTCGAGGGGGCCGGGACTGAAGCTTTCTTT. This codes for CASSFEGAGTEAFF.

The CDR3 coding sequence is TGTGCCAGCAGCCCCTTTGCGGGGGGGGCCTACAATGAGCAGTTCTTC. Translation gives CASSPFAGGAYNEQFF. The rearrangement links TRBV7-2 to TRBJ2-1; TRBD2 aligns across 9 bases. The CDR3 sequence is 16 residues long. V lost 5 bases to trimming and J lost 2 bases; unmatched junction nucleotides: 7. Per germline, CDR1 SGHTA and CDR2 FQGNSA.

The rearrangement uses TRBV7-3 and TRBJ2-2; D may be TRBD1 (6 bases). V lost 5 bases and J lost 4, with 11 bases in between. The CDR3 has 14 amino acids. In germline, CDR1 is SGHTA, CDR2 FQGTGA. CDR3 amino acids: CASSIQGSTGELFF. The DNA for the CDR3 is TGTGCCAGCAGCATCCAGGGGAGCACCGGGGAGCTGTTTTTT.

The genes are TRBV18 and TRBJ1-1, with TRBD1 as a possible D gene (5 bases). Deletions cut 6 bases from V and 5 bases from J, with 19 bases between. Germline CDR1 reads KGHSH; CDR2 reads LQKENI. The CDR3 is 15 amino acids. CDR3 coding DNA: TGTGCCAGCTCGCTTAACCAGGACACCCGAACTGAAGCTTTCTTT. It is translated as CASSLNQDTRTEAFF.

V usage is TRBV19 and J usage is TRBJ1-6; no clear D. The CDR3 runs 16 residues. V was clipped by 3 bases and J by 0 bases, with 9 bases between them. Germline CDR1 is LNHDA and CDR2 is SQIVND (reference sequence). This CDR3 reads CASSIWRSSYNSPLHF. The DNA for the CDR3 is TGTGCCAGTAGTATTTGGAGGAGCTCCTATAATTCACCCCTCCACTTT.

The chain couples TRBV2 to TRBJ2-5; D remains unclear. The V gene lost 3 bases and the J gene lost 5 bases, with 10 bases spanning the gap. The length of the CDR3 is 13 residues. Germline assignment: CDR1 SNHLY and CDR2 FYNNEI. The CDR3 here is CASSDTRRETQYF. The CDR3 nucleotides are TGTGCCAGCAGTGATACCCGGCGGGAGACCCAGTACTTC.

The chain carries TRBV6-6 and TRBJ1-1, with a possible D match to TRBD1 (5 bases). Trimming shortened V by 2 bases and J by 4 bases, and 8 bases separated the two germline ends. CDR3 size: 13 residues. CDR1 is MNHNY and CDR2 is SVGAGI in the germline V gene (reference sequence). The CDR3 sequence is CASSYAGSTEAFF. The CDR3 DNA reads as TGTGCCAGCAGTTACGCAGGGTCCACTGAAGCTTTCTTT.

The chain links TRBV7-2 to TRBJ2-5; D remains unclear. The DNA end is a closer match to TRBJ2-7, so the J assignment may be wrong. This CDR3 spans 14 amino acids. Per germline, CDR1 SGHTA and CDR2 FQGNSA. CDR3 region: CASSLVILSYEQYF. The CDR3 nucleotides read TGTGCCAGCAGCTTAGTGATCCTTTCCTACGAGCAGTACTTC.

The rearrangement uses TRBV19 and TRBJ1-4, with 10 bases identical to TRBD1. Germline CDR1 and CDR2: LNHDA and SQIVND (reference sequence). The V and J ends lost 3 bases and 7 bases, in that order; junction bases with no gene match: 5. There are 15 residues in the CDR3. The CDR3 nucleotides read TGTGCCAGTAGTATTGAGGGACAGGGGTCTGAAAAACTGTTTTTT. It translates to CASSIEGQGSEKLFF. The full variable domain, its missing parts supplied by reference TRBV19 and TRBJ1-4, is DGGITQSPKYLFRKEGQNVTLSCEQNLNHDAMYWYRQDPGQGLRLIYYSQIVNDFQKGDIAEGYSVSREKKESFPLTVTSAQKNPTAFYLCASSIEGQGSEKLFFGSGTQLSVL.

The chain couples TRBV7-8 to TRBJ1-4; a possible D gene is TRBD1 (5 bases). Trimming pared 2 bases from V and 7 bases from J, leaving 14 bases between. CDR3 length equals 15 residues. The germline V gene has CDR1 SGHVS and CDR2 FQNEAQ. The CDR3 nucleotides are TGTGCCAGCAGCTTATCGCCGGGGAGGGGTGAAAAACTGTTTTTT. Its translation is CASSLSPGRGEKLFF.

The V and J genes are TRBV25-1 and TRBJ1-3, with no clear D. The CDR3 loop spans 14 amino acids. V was trimmed by 7 bases and J by 1 base, leaving 11 bases between them. CDR1 is MGHDK, CDR2 SYGVNS, per germline. The chain's CDR3 is CASTYGLSGNTIYF. CDR3 sequence (DNA): TGTGCCAGCACCTATGGGCTTTCTGGAAACACCATATATTTT.

The chain is built from TRBV5-1 and TRBJ2-1; D remains unclear. V was pared by 3 bases and J by 0 bases, with 13 bases between. This CDR3 has 16 residues. Germline V lookup: CDR1 SGHRS, CDR2 YFSETQ. CDR3 nucleotide sequence: TGCGCCAGCAGCTACTCTACTCTAAGCTCCTACAATGAGCAGTTCTTC. It is translated as CASSYSTLSSYNEQFF.

This clone showed up just a few times. The gene calls are TRBV5-1 and TRBJ2-1; tentative D call: TRBD2 (5 bases). CDR3 size: 14 residues. In germline, CDR1 is SGHRS, CDR2 YFSETQ. V was pared by 1 base and J by 3 bases, with 8 bases between. Written as DNA, the CDR3 is TGCGCCAGCAGCTTGAGCGGAAACTACAATGAGCAGTTCTTC. Its translation is CASSLSGNYNEQFF.

The chain uses TRBV19 and TRBJ1-2, with D unresolved. This CDR3 comprises 16 residues. Trimming removed 3 bases from V and 0 bases from J, with 14 bases in between. The germline gives CDR1 LNHDA, CDR2 SQIVND (reference sequence). As DNA, the CDR3 is TGTGCCAGTAGTATCTTGGGCGGGCGAGCTAACTATGGCTACACCTTC. This encodes CASSILGGRANYGYTF.

The V and J genes are TRBV2 and TRBJ2-1; D may be TRBD2 (6 bases). CDR1 is SNHLY, CDR2 FYNNEI, per germline. CDR3 size: 13 residues. V was shortened by 6 bases and J by 5 bases, with 11 bases between the two germline ends. Here the CDR3 DNA reads TGTGCCAGCAGCCTGGGACTGAACAATGAGCAGTTCTTC. Translating gives CASSLGLNNEQFF.

The genes are TRBV7-2 and TRBJ1-1; D might be TRBD1 (5 bases). Germline loops: CDR1 SGHTA, CDR2 FQGNSA. CDR3 length: 16 amino acids. V was cut by 4 bases and J by 0 bases, with 15 bases left in between. CDR3 residues: CASSSGRGWMNTEAFF. The CDR3 nucleotides are TGTGCCAGCAGCTCGGGGCGGGGATGGATGAACACTGAAGCTTTCTTT.

V and J are TRBV4-3 and TRBJ1-5, with D unclear. CDR1 and CDR2 from the germline V gene are LGHNA and YSLEER. The CDR3 has 14 amino acids. Trimming took off 0 bases at V and 7 bases at J, with 10 bases between the two ends. This CDR3 reads CASSQDGGQQPQHF. CDR3 nucleotide sequence: TGCGCCAGCAGCCAAGATGGAGGGCAACAGCCCCAGCATTTT.

The rearrangement uses TRBV18 and TRBJ2-3; D is perhaps TRBD1 (6 bases). The CDR3 has 14 amino acids. V was trimmed by 3 bases and J by 1 base, leaving 8 bases between them. Germline-derived CDR1 and CDR2 are KGHSH and LQKENI. The CDR3 DNA is TGTGCCAGCTCACCCAACAGGGGCACAGATACGCAGTATTTT. Protein sequence: CASSPNRGTDTQYF.

The chain is built from TRBV6-5 and TRBJ1-1; D gene unclear. Germline-derived CDR1 and CDR2 are MNHEY and SVGAGI. CDR3 length: 14 residues. CDR3 nucleotide sequence: TGTGCAAGTAGGCTCGGAGACCTGAACACTGAAGCTTTCTTT. It is translated as CASRLGDLNTEAFF.

The V and J genes are TRBV10-3 and TRBJ1-2; no firm D call. Trimming took 4 bases from V and 8 from J, leaving 11 bases between them. The CDR3 sequence is 12 residues long. CDR1 is ENHRY, CDR2 SYGVKD, per germline. CDR3 sequence: CAISGGLQGYTF. The CDR3 nucleotides are TGTGCCATCAGTGGAGGACTACAGGGCTACACCTTC.